One sample yielded the 12 T cell receptor beta chains listed below, sequenced in a study of blood T cells in healthy people across ages. Alongside a J-beta primer mix, a sample-barcoded 5' primer served in a second PCR lasting 7 to 11 cycles. TCRdb processed the 5' RACE reads anew with MiXCR; each CDR3 protein has one entry. Of some 700,000 distinct CDR3 sequences detected, over 20% appear once; the ten largest clones hold about 22%. Sample: blood. The receptors were sampled from a man between 65 and 85 years old in good health.

The table lists this clonotype with a few counts. The chain carries TRBV4-3 and TRBJ2-5, with 10 positions matching TRBD2. The CDR3 totals 15 residues. V shed 3 bases, J shed 5 bases, and the junction held 6 bases outside the gene matches. The germline CDR1 and CDR2 sequences are LGHNA and YSLEER. The chain's CDR3 is CASSQIAGGLETQYF. CDR3 nucleotides: TGCGCCAGCAGCCAGATAGCGGGAGGTTTGGAGACCCAGTACTTC.

The chain joins TRBV15 to TRBJ2-4; D not resolved. CDR3 length: 13 residues. V lost 5 bases and J lost 0, with 5 bases in between. The V gene's germline CDR1 is LNHNV and CDR2 YYDKDF (reference sequence). CDR3 DNA sequence: TGTGCCACCAGCCTAGAAGCCAAAAACATTCAGTACTTC. Translating it yields CATSLEAKNIQYF.

This clonotype has a handful of counts. The rearrangement links TRBV19 to TRBJ2-6, with a weak D call TRBD2 (5 bases). The CDR3 sequence is 17 residues long. Per the germline V gene, CDR1 is LNHDA and CDR2 is SQIVND (reference sequence). V shed 5 bases and J shed 6 bases, with 20 bases lying between them. CDR3 in DNA: TGTGCCAGTAGTGCGAGGGCCCGGGTCGGCTCGGCCAACGTCCTGACTTTC. Translation: CASSARARVGSANVLTF.

This chain joins TRBV7-8 and TRBJ1-1; D gene unclear. Trimming stripped 1 base from V and 0 bases from J, with 12 bases between. CDR1 is SGHVS and CDR2 is FQNEAQ in the germline V gene. This CDR3 spans 16 amino acids. CDR3 amino acids: CASSLGFGLVNTEAFF. Here the CDR3 DNA reads TGTGCCAGCAGCTTAGGCTTCGGTCTCGTGAACACTGAAGCTTTCTTT.

This clonotype came up a few times. This rearrangement joins TRBV20-1 to TRBJ2-2; tentatively, D is TRBD2 (5 bases). Germline CDR1 DFQATT, CDR2 SNEGSKA (reference sequence). This CDR3 is 15 amino acids long. The germline V and J ends were trimmed by 6 bases and 2 bases, with 16 bases remaining between them. In DNA form, the CDR3 reads TGCAGTGCCGGGCGAGGACTCGAAAACACCGGGGAGCTGTTTTTT. Protein sequence: CSAGRGLENTGELFF.

With regard to this clonotype: Here the CDR3 omits its conserved ending phenylalanine or tryptophan, so a read error is the likely source. The chain combines TRBV12-3 or TRBV12-4 with TRBJ1-2; no reliable D call. The CDR3 has 13 amino acids. The V end lost 7 bases, the J end lost 8 bases, and 17 bases lay between the germline ends. The CDR3 is CASTILGNSGYTL. Here the CDR3 DNA reads TGTGCCAGCACCATACTCGGGAACTCAGGCTACACCCTC.

The genes are TRBV18 and TRBJ2-7, with no clear D. CDR3 length: 13 residues. The V and J ends lost 3 bases and 0 bases respectively, with 6 bases between them. Germline V gene lookup returns CDR1 KGHSH and CDR2 LQKENI. The CDR3 protein is CASSPLNSYEQYV. The CDR3 bases are TGTGCCAGCTCACCCCTTAACTCCTACGAGCAGTACGTC.

This clonotype was found a few times. V is TRBV4-2 and J is TRBJ2-7; D possibly corresponds to TRBD1 (6 bases). Trimming stripped 0 bases from V and 13 bases from J, with 43 bases between. CDR3 size: 22 residues. Germline-derived CDR1 and CDR2 are LGHNA and YNFKEQ. The CDR3 sequence is CASSQESYLTGSALEGTFRRYF. DNA of the CDR3: TGTGCCAGCAGCCAAGAATCGTATCTGACAGGAAGTGCGTTAGAGGGGACCTTTAGGCGCTACTTC.

The chain is built from TRBV5-1 and TRBJ2-5, with D maybe TRBD2 (5 bases). TRBJ2-7 matches the DNA end more closely, so the J call is doubtful. Germline V gene sequence: CDR1 SGHRS, CDR2 YFSETQ. The CDR3 totals 13 residues. CDR3: CASSWETGYEQYV. The CDR3 region has the DNA TGCGCCAGCAGCTGGGAGACTGGATACGAGCAGTACGTC.

This clonotype has a handful of counts. This rearrangement joins TRBV12-3 or TRBV12-4 to TRBJ2-3, with TRBD1 matching 8 bases. CDR3 length equals 16 residues. Losses at the gene ends were 4 bases for V and 4 bases for J; bases not matched to a gene: 10. CDR3 in amino acids: CASSSPQGELSDTQYF. CDR3 coding DNA: TGTGCCAGCAGTTCCCCACAGGGGGAACTTTCAGATACGCAGTATTTT.

V gene TRBV18 combines with J gene TRBJ1-4, with TRBD1 matching 7 bases. Trimming took 8 bases from V and 8 from J; bases not matched to a gene: 11. The germline V gene has CDR1 KGHSH and CDR2 LQKENI. There are 14 residues in the CDR3. This CDR3 reads CASAINTGEEKLFF. The CDR3 DNA is TGTGCCAGCGCCATAAACACAGGGGAAGAAAAACTGTTTTTT. The entire variable domain, with the rest obtained from reference TRBV18 and TRBJ1-4, is as follows: NAGVMQNPRHLVRRRGQEARLRCSPMKGHSHVYWYRQLPEEGLKFMVYLQKENIIDESGMPKERFSAEFPKEGPSILRIQQVVRGDSAAYFCASAINTGEEKLFFGSGTQLSVL.

The chain has TRBV5-1 and TRBJ2-2; D remains unclear. This CDR3 contains 11 residues. CDR1 and CDR2 (germline): SGHRS, YFSETQ. The ends were cut back, 4 bases at V and 9 bases at J, with 7 bases in the middle. CDR3 region: CASSEVRELFF. The CDR3 DNA reads as TGCGCCAGCAGCGAAGTGCGGGAGCTGTTTTTT.